This entry lists 31 T cell receptor beta chains sequenced from one sample in a study of T cell repertoires in cytomegalovirus infection. One entry per CDR3 protein results from TCRdb running MiXCR on the reads. The sample carries about 740,000 distinct CDR3 sequences, less than 40% recorded once. Sample: PBMCs. The origin of the receptors is a human donor in good health (CMV status not recorded). Some clones in this sample may be carry-over from other donors' samples.

This clonotype showed up just a few times. The rearrangement links TRBV19 to TRBJ1-2; D is ambiguous. Between the trimmed V and J ends, which lost 4 bases and 3 bases, there was a span of 12 bases. Germline V gene sequence: CDR1 LNHDA, CDR2 SQIVND (reference sequence). CDR3 size: 14 residues. CDR3 nucleotides: TGTGCCAGTAGTAAGGGAGTAATGGACTATGGCTACACCTTC. As protein: CASSKGVMDYGYTF.

This clonotype was observed a few times. The chain has TRBV7-3 and TRBJ1-6; D unresolved. This CDR3 spans 12 amino acids. Germline V CDR1 and CDR2: SGHTA, FQGTGA. V lost 5 bases and J 3 bases, leaving 2 bases between the germline ends. This CDR3 reads CASSNYNSPLHF. The CDR3 nucleotides are TGTGCCAGCAGCAACTATAATTCACCCCTCCACTTT.

This chain joins TRBV7-3 and TRBJ1-1; 8 positions agree with TRBD1. Germline V gene sequence: CDR1 SGHTA, CDR2 FQGTGA. The CDR3 has 13 residues. Losses at the gene ends were 5 bases for V and 7 bases for J; bases not matched to a gene: 6. The CDR3 sequence: CASSRMGQDEAFF. In DNA, the CDR3 is TGTGCCAGCAGCCGTATGGGACAGGATGAAGCTTTCTTT.

Many counts were recorded for this clonotype. CDR3 in DNA: TGTGCCAGCAGTCCCGGACTAGCTTACGAGCAGTACTTC. Encoded protein: CASSPGLAYEQYF. The V gene is TRBV25-1, the J gene TRBJ2-7; the match to TRBD2 covers 8 bases. Germline CDR1 MGHDK, CDR2 SYGVNS. The CDR3 contains 13 residues. Trimming removed 5 bases from V and 4 bases from J; junction bases left unmatched: 4.

The chain carries TRBV5-1 and TRBJ2-3; 10 bases agree with TRBD2. CDR3 length: 17 residues. V lost 3 bases to trimming and J lost 4 bases; unmatched junction nucleotides: 11. CDR1 is SGHRS and CDR2 is YFSETQ in the germline V gene. CDR3 bases: TGCGCCAGCAGCTGGGGAGGTAGCGGGGGGATCCCAGATACGCAGTATTTT. Protein: CASSWGGSGGIPDTQYF.

This clonotype came up many times. The chain joins TRBV7-2 to TRBJ2-5; 10 bases are a match to TRBD2. The V and J ends lost 5 bases and 5 bases, in that order; junction bases with no gene match: 11. This CDR3 spans 16 amino acids. CDR1 and CDR2 from the germline V gene are SGHTA and FQGNSA. CDR3 in amino acids: CASSLRSGRAGETQYF. The CDR3 bases are TGTGCCAGCAGCCTACGAAGCGGGAGGGCCGGGGAGACCCAGTACTTC.

This rearrangement joins TRBV29-1 to TRBJ1-2; D remains ambiguous. Germline assignment: CDR1 SQVTM and CDR2 ANQGSEA. The V end lost 2 bases, the J end lost 3 bases, and 4 bases lay between the germline ends. This CDR3 region has 11 residues. The CDR3, as DNA: TGCAGCGTTGAATCGCACTATGGCTACACCTTC. It yields the protein CSVESHYGYTF. Full variable domain (outside the CDR3, taken from reference TRBV29-1 and TRBJ1-2): SAVISQKPSRDICQRGTSLTIQCQVDSQVTMMFWYRQQPGQSLTLIATANQGSEATYESGFVIDKFPISRPNLTFSTLTVSNMSPEDSSIYLCSVESHYGYTFGSGTRLTVV.

The rearrangement joins TRBV11-2 to TRBJ2-7, with 10 bases fitting TRBD2. The trim removed 5 bases at V and 7 bases at J, leaving 14 bases unmatched. Germline V gene data show CDR1 as SGHAT and CDR2 as FQNNGV. The CDR3 covers 16 residues. CDR3 sequence reads: CASSRQGSGGAVEQYF. The DNA of the CDR3 is TGTGCCAGCAGCCGACAAGGAAGCGGGGGGGCTGTTGAGCAGTACTTC.

This clonotype was seen many times. This rearrangement joins TRBV11-2 to TRBJ2-7; 15 bases line up with TRBD2. Trimming removed 0 bases from V and 1 base from J; junction bases left unmatched: 7. Germline V gives CDR1 SGHAT, CDR2 FQNNGV. This CDR3 is built from 19 residues. The CDR3 is CASSLDRGTSGGMSYEQYF. The CDR3 DNA reads TGTGCCAGCAGCTTAGATCGGGGGACTAGCGGGGGGATGTCCTACGAGCAGTACTTC.

This clonotype appeared a few times. This chain joins TRBV28 and TRBJ2-1; D may correspond to TRBD1 or TRBD2 (6 bases each). The V gene lost 3 bases and the J gene lost 0 bases, with 21 bases spanning the gap. The CDR3 sequence is 19 residues long. Germline CDR1 is MDHEN and CDR2 is SYDVKM. The CDR3 nucleotides are TGTGCCAGCAGTTTGGGGGCGGGAAGGTTCCGAAGCTCCTACAATGAGCAGTTCTTC. It yields the protein CASSLGAGRFRSSYNEQFF.

In this sample, this clonotype turned up a few times. The chain links TRBV19 to TRBJ2-1, with 9 bases fitting TRBD2. Germline CDR1 LNHDA, CDR2 SQIVND (reference sequence). This CDR3 region has 15 residues. V was pared by 3 bases and J by 7 bases, with 7 bases of the junction left unmatched. This chain's CDR3 is CASSMLAGTGNEQFF. The CDR3 bases are TGTGCCAGTAGTATGCTAGCGGGAACAGGAAATGAGCAGTTCTTC.

Of note for this clonotype: With a much larger clone just one base away, this may be a read error. The V call is TRBV12-3 or TRBV12-4, the J call TRBJ1-2; a possible D gene is TRBD1 (5 bases). Trimming took off 4 bases at V and 5 bases at J, with 14 bases between the two ends. The CDR3 is 14 amino acids. CDR3 bases: TGTGCCAGCAGTTCCTCAGGAAGGGGATATGGCTACACCTTC. Translated, it gives CASSSSGRGYGYTF.

Only a few counts were recorded for this clonotype. V usage is TRBV28 and J usage is TRBJ1-4; a weak D match, TRBD1 (5 bases). Per the germline V gene, CDR1 is MDHEN and CDR2 is SYDVKM. The CDR3 contains 15 residues. Between the trimmed V and J ends, which lost 6 bases and 5 bases, there was a span of 16 bases. The CDR3 here is CASSEVRGTNEKLFF. The CDR3 DNA follows: TGTGCCAGCAGCGAAGTCCGGGGGACGAATGAAAAACTGTTTTTT.

This clonotype occurred a few times. The chain joins TRBV6-1 to TRBJ2-7; 11 nucleotides match TRBD1. The CDR3 is 17 amino acids. CDR1 is MNHNS, CDR2 SASEGT, per germline. Germline trimming cut 6 bases from V and 3 bases from J; bases unmatched to any gene: 13. This chain's CDR3 is CASSGDRGTVSYYEQYF. CDR3 bases: TGTGCCAGCAGCGGGGACAGGGGGACTGTCTCATACTACGAGCAGTACTTC.

This chain uses TRBV12-3 or TRBV12-4 with TRBJ1-5, with TRBD1 as a possible D gene (5 bases). The germline V and J ends were trimmed by 2 bases and 5 bases, with 22 bases remaining between them. This CDR3 is built from 18 residues. The CDR3 region is CASSLPPLTGAPDQPQHF. CDR3 bases: TGTGCCAGCAGTTTACCGCCCTTAACCGGGGCCCCGGATCAGCCCCAGCATTTT.

Worth noting for this clonotype: An end of the junction does not agree with germline; a read error may underlie this. The V and J genes are TRBV7-2 and TRBJ2-1, with D possibly being TRBD2 (5 bases). This CDR3 has 15 amino acids. Germline V gives CDR1 SGHTA, CDR2 FQGNSA. The DNA for the CDR3 is TGTGCCAGCAGCTTGGCGGGTGGGTGGTGGAATGAGAAGTTCTTC. This gives the protein CASSLAGGWWNEKFF.

This clonotype was counted only a few times. The chain carries TRBV28 and TRBJ1-5; the D gene is possibly TRBD1 (5 bases). With 3 bases removed from V and 1 base from J, the gap between germline ends came to 13 bases. CDR1 is MDHEN and CDR2 is SYDVKM in the germline V gene. The CDR3 is 16 residues long. As DNA, the CDR3 is TGTGCCAGCAGTTTCTTCAGGGTAGCGAGCAATCAGCCCCAGCATTTT. Amino acid sequence: CASSFFRVASNQPQHF.

The chain combines TRBV18 with TRBJ1-5, with TRBD1 matching over 8 bases. CDR1 and CDR2 (germline): KGHSH, LQKENI. J gave up 2 bases and V 4 bases, and 13 bases lay outside the gene matches. The CDR3 loop spans 18 amino acids. The CDR3 DNA reads TGTGCCAGCTCACTGAAACCTATAGCGACAGGGGGCAATCAGCCCCAGCATTTT. This gives the protein CASSLKPIATGGNQPQHF.

This sequence joins TRBV7-9 and TRBJ2-7, with D maybe TRBD2 (7 bases). V gave up 3 bases and J gave up 8 bases, with 17 bases separating them. The V gene's germline CDR1 is SEHNR and CDR2 FQNEAQ (reference sequence). The CDR3 loop spans 14 amino acids. The CDR3 nucleotides read TGTGCCAGCAGCTTTCGGGGGGCGAGCACCAAGCAGTACTTC. It yields the protein CASSFRGASTKQYF.

The gene calls are TRBV7-2 and TRBJ2-1; TRBD2 matches 11 bases. Looked up from germline, CDR1 is SGHTA and CDR2 is FQGNSA. J gave up 8 bases and V 2 bases, and 2 bases lay outside the gene matches. CDR3 length equals 14 residues. The CDR3 DNA reads TGTGCCAGCAGCTTATTTAGCGGGAGGGATGAGCAGTTCTTC. This translates into CASSLFSGRDEQFF.

The table lists this clonotype with many counts. A read error may account for a junction end that differs from germline. This sequence joins TRBV10-2 and TRBJ2-1; D possibly corresponds to TRBD1 (6 bases). The CDR3 is made up of 13 amino acids. The germline V gene has CDR1 WSHSY and CDR2 SAAADI. The CDR3 coding sequence is TGTGCCAGCAGTGAGAGGGGGTACAATGAGCAGTTCTTC. It is translated as CASSERGYNEQFF.

This clonotype was observed at least ten times. The chain links TRBV7-9 to TRBJ1-1; 7 bases agree with TRBD1. The CDR3 loop spans 15 amino acids. V was clipped by 6 bases and J by 1 base; unmatched bases: 8. Germline V gives CDR1 SEHNR, CDR2 FQNEAQ (reference sequence). The CDR3, as DNA: TGTGCCAGCAGTTCCAGGGGGGGGAAGAACACTGAAGCTTTCTTT. Its protein is CASSSRGGKNTEAFF.

The gene calls are TRBV11-2 and TRBJ1-4; D may be TRBD1 (5 bases). Germline CDR1 is SGHAT and CDR2 is FQNNGV. The CDR3 totals 15 residues. V was shortened by 3 bases and J by 8 bases, with 16 bases between the two germline ends. The CDR3 nucleotides read TGTGCCAGCAGCTTTAAGCCGGGGGGTTCCGAAAAACTGTTTTTT. Protein sequence: CASSFKPGGSEKLFF.

This clonotype has a handful of counts. The CDR3 reads CASSYSLLAGGFTGELFF. For the CDR3, the DNA is TGTGCCAGCAGTTACTCGTTACTAGCGGGGGGCTTCACCGGGGAGCTGTTTTTT. The chain is built from TRBV6-2 or TRBV6-3 and TRBJ2-2, with TRBD2 matching over 12 bases. The CDR3 length is 18 residues. Per the germline V gene, CDR1 is MNHEY and CDR2 is SVGEGT. The V gene end was trimmed by 0 bases and the J gene end by 4 bases; junction bases not matched to a gene: 6.

At least ten counts were recorded for this clonotype. The chain links TRBV7-6 to TRBJ2-1; 9 bases are a match to TRBD1. Germline V gene sequence: CDR1 SGHVS, CDR2 FNYEAQ. Losses at the gene ends were 3 bases for V and 8 bases for J; bases not matched to a gene: 11. This CDR3 has 16 residues. The chain's CDR3 is CASSLSAGTGSDEQFF. In DNA form, the CDR3 reads TGTGCCAGCAGCTTGTCTGCCGGGACAGGGAGCGATGAGCAGTTCTTC.

The chain joins TRBV2 to TRBJ1-4; possible D gene TRBD1, 5 bases. Germline CDR1 SNHLY, CDR2 FYNNEI. V was cut by 3 bases and J by 8 bases, with 10 bases left in between. This CDR3 contains 13 residues. In DNA form, the CDR3 reads TGTGCCAGCAGTGACAGGGAGAACGAAAAACTGTTTTTT. It is translated as CASSDRENEKLFF.

The chain has TRBV19 and TRBJ2-1; TRBD2 aligns across 8 bases. The CDR3 is 19 amino acids. V shed 4 bases and J 4 bases; nucleotides not matched to a gene: 18. CDR1 is LNHDA and CDR2 is SQIVND in the germline V gene (reference sequence). The CDR3 region is CASSKGHQLAVDGYNEQFF. CDR3 nucleotides: TGTGCCAGTAGTAAGGGGCACCAACTAGCGGTAGACGGGTACAATGAGCAGTTCTTC.

This chain uses TRBV27 with TRBJ2-3; D uncertain. Trimming pared 7 bases from V and 3 bases from J, leaving 14 bases between. CDR1 MNHEY and CDR2 SMNVEV come from the germline V gene (reference sequence). The CDR3 totals 14 residues. In DNA, the CDR3 is TGTGCCAGCAATAAGGAATGGGGTACAGATACGCAGTATTTT. Translated, it gives CASNKEWGTDTQYF.

This clonotype has ten or more counts. This chain uses TRBV18 with TRBJ2-7, with TRBD2 matching 10 bases. CDR3 length: 15 residues. In germline, CDR1 is KGHSH, CDR2 LQKENI. The ends lost 3 bases at V and 0 bases at J; junction bases unmatched: 2. DNA for the CDR3: TGTGCCAGCTCACCCGGACTAGCGGACTCCTACGAGCAGTACTTC. This sequence encodes CASSPGLADSYEQYF.

For the CDR3, the DNA is TGTGCCAGCAGCAATCAGGGGGGAACTGGCTACACCTTC. This encodes CASSNQGGTGYTF. This chain joins TRBV28 and TRBJ1-2, with TRBD1 identical over 7 bases. Unmatched junction bases numbered 8, after V lost 6 bases and J lost 7 bases. Germline-derived CDR1 and CDR2 are MDHEN and SYDVKM. The CDR3 contains 13 residues.

This clonotype was counted many times. The chain joins TRBV12-3 or TRBV12-4 to TRBJ1-5; TRBD1 is a possible D gene (5 bases). The CDR3 consists of 15 residues. The V and J ends lost 3 bases and 4 bases respectively, with 13 bases between them. The CDR3: CASSFGRAGNQPQHF. CDR3 coding DNA: TGTGCCAGCAGTTTCGGCAGGGCAGGTAATCAGCCCCAGCATTTT.